These 19 T cell receptor beta chains were sequenced from one sample in a study of OX40 agonist ivuxolimab in advanced cancers. Clones were sequenced by immunoSEQ multiplex PCR, and TCRdb holds only the in-frame ones, with some missing. This sample has tens of thousands of clones, with about 89% found just once. The specimen was CD4+ or CD8+ T cells sorted from blood, collected in a trial of the OX40 agonist ivuxolimab. The receptors were sampled from an adult with an advanced solid tumor such as melanoma, head and neck, liver or kidney cancer.

V gene TRBV14 combines with J gene TRBJ2-3, with 7 bases that match TRBD2. Germline lookup yields CDR1 SGHDN and CDR2 FVKESK. CDR3 size: 16 residues. J was trimmed by 0 bases and V by 3 bases; bases with no gene match: 6. The CDR3: CASSQLAGLSTDTQYF. For the CDR3, the DNA is TGTGCCAGCAGCCAGTTAGCGGGTCTTAGCACAGATACGCAGTATTTT.

The chain recombines TRBV19 with TRBJ2-1; a possible D gene is TRBD1 (6 bases). CDR3 length: 13 residues. V lost 10 bases and J lost 5, with 15 bases in between. CDR1 and CDR2 from the germline V gene are LNHDA and SQIVND (reference sequence). As DNA, the CDR3 is TGTGCCACTTTTACCAGGGGAGACAATGAGCAGTTCTTC. Protein product: CATFTRGDNEQFF. Together with reference TRBV19 and TRBJ2-1, the CDR3 gives the full variable domain: DGGITQSPKYLFRKEGQNVTLSCEQNLNHDAMYWYRQDPGQGLRLIYYSQIVNDFQKGDIAEGYSVSREKKESFPLTVTSAQKNPTAFYLCATFTRGDNEQFFGPGTRLTVL.

As regards this clone: Germline is not matched at one junction end, which may reflect a read error. V is TRBV2 and J is TRBJ2-7; D may be TRBD1 (6 bases). Germline V gene data show CDR1 as SNHLY and CDR2 as FYNNEI. This CDR3 has 12 amino acids. The CDR3 protein is CASRQGSHEQYF. CDR3 bases: TGTGCCAGCAGACAGGGCTCCCACGAGCAGTACTTC.

This clone was detected only a few times. The chain is built from TRBV10-3 and TRBJ2-1, with 8 bases lining up with TRBD2. CDR3 length: 14 residues. Per germline, CDR1 ENHRY and CDR2 SYGVKD. V gave up 4 bases and J gave up 9 bases; unmatched junction bases: 8. The CDR3, as DNA: TGTGCCATCAGTGGAGCGGGGGTATTCGTTGAGCAGTTCTTC. Translation gives CAISGAGVFVEQFF.

The rearrangement links TRBV27 to TRBJ2-7; D unresolved. The V end was cut by 1 base, the J end by 3 bases, with 10 bases between. This CDR3 is 14 amino acids long. Germline V gene data show CDR1 as MNHEY and CDR2 as SMNVEV (reference sequence). CDR3: CASSLFPAYYEQYF. The CDR3 DNA is TGTGCCAGCAGTTTATTTCCAGCTTACTACGAGCAGTACTTC.

The rearrangement links TRBV4-3 to TRBJ1-2; weak D call: TRBD1 (5 bases). The CDR3 spans 15 residues. Germline CDR1 and CDR2: LGHNA and YSLEER. Trimming took off 1 base at V and 6 bases at J, with 15 bases between the two ends. Here the CDR3 reads CASSQVNRNGNGYTF. The DNA of the CDR3 is TGCGCCAGCAGCCAAGTTAACAGGAATGGAAATGGCTACACCTTC.

The chain couples TRBV19 to TRBJ2-7; 9 nucleotides match TRBD1. This CDR3 region has 14 residues. V shed 5 bases, J shed 4 bases, and the junction held 6 bases outside the gene matches. From germline, CDR1 is LNHDA and CDR2 SQIVND (reference sequence). CDR3 residues: CASSDRDRDYEQYF. The DNA for the CDR3 is TGTGCCAGTAGTGATCGGGACAGGGATTACGAGCAGTACTTC.

This clone turned up a few times. This sequence joins TRBV5-1 and TRBJ2-7; the match to TRBD2 covers 10 bases. The CDR3 sequence is 15 residues long. With 0 bases clipped from V and 2 bases from J, the junction kept 2 bases outside the gene matches. CDR1 is SGHRS and CDR2 is YFSETQ in the germline V gene. The CDR3 region is CASSLGSGGTYEQYF. In nucleotides, the CDR3 is TGCGCCAGCAGCTTGGGTAGCGGGGGGACCTACGAGCAGTACTTC.

The V gene is TRBV11-2, the J gene TRBJ2-3, with D possibly being TRBD2 (6 bases). The ends were cut back, 5 bases at V and 0 bases at J, with 12 bases in the middle. This CDR3 region has 15 residues. The germline V gene has CDR1 SGHAT and CDR2 FQNNGV. For the CDR3, the DNA is TGTGCCAGCAGCAGCGCGGGGAGGAGCACAGATACGCAGTATTTT. Translated, it gives CASSSAGRSTDTQYF.

This clone is judged medium-sized (0.01 to 0.1%). The chain links TRBV19 to TRBJ2-2; D uncertain. Per germline, CDR1 LNHDA and CDR2 SQIVND (reference sequence). The CDR3 extends over 14 amino acids. V lost 3 bases and J 7 bases, leaving 12 bases between the germline ends. The CDR3, as DNA: TGTGCCAGTAGTATCATCACCCTCGGCGGGGAGCTGTTTTTT. It specifies CASSIITLGGELFF. The full variable domain, with the rest looked up from reference TRBV19 and TRBJ2-2, is DGGITQSPKYLFRKEGQNVTLSCEQNLNHDAMYWYRQDPGQGLRLIYYSQIVNDFQKGDIAEGYSVSREKKESFPLTVTSAQKNPTAFYLCASSIITLGGELFFGEGSRLTVL.

The chain combines TRBV11-2 with TRBJ1-5; D is ambiguous. The V gene's germline CDR1 is SGHAT and CDR2 FQNNGV. V was cut by 1 base and J by 0 bases, with 4 bases left in between. This CDR3 contains 14 residues. This CDR3 reads CASSLAVSNQPQHF. CDR3 in DNA: TGTGCCAGCAGCTTAGCGGTTAGCAATCAGCCCCAGCATTTT.

This chain uses TRBV9 with TRBJ1-1; D may be TRBD1 (6 bases). The germline V and J ends were trimmed by 3 bases and 1 base, with 16 bases remaining between them. Germline loops: CDR1 SGDLS, CDR2 YYNGEE. The CDR3 length is 16 residues. CDR3 DNA: TGTGCCAGCAGCGCGGGTGGGGGGCGAGGGAACACTGAAGCTTTCTTT. Translating gives CASSAGGGRGNTEAFF.

The chain uses TRBV27 and TRBJ2-7, with D possibly being TRBD1 (5 bases). Trimming removed 2 bases at V and 2 bases at J, with 7 bases between. Looked up from germline, CDR1 is MNHEY and CDR2 is SMNVEV (reference sequence). The CDR3 extends over 13 amino acids. The CDR3 region is CASSLTGPYEQYF. DNA of the CDR3: TGTGCCAGCAGTTTAACAGGCCCCTACGAGCAGTACTTC.

The rearrangement joins TRBV9 to TRBJ2-7; D gene ambiguous. CDR1 SGDLS and CDR2 YYNGEE come from the germline V gene. V was shortened by 4 bases and J by 2 bases, with 16 bases between the two germline ends. The CDR3 length is 15 residues. CDR3: CASSFSWHGPYEQYF. CDR3 nucleotide sequence: TGTGCCAGCAGCTTTAGCTGGCACGGCCCCTACGAGCAGTACTTC.

This sequence joins TRBV7-9 and TRBJ1-2, with D maybe TRBD1 (5 bases). CDR1 and CDR2 (germline): SEHNR, FQNEAQ (reference sequence). CDR3 length: 15 amino acids. V was clipped by 1 base and J by 7 bases, with 16 bases between them. CDR3 nucleotide sequence: TGTGCCAGCAGCTTAGAGTCCGGGGGTGGGCCTGGCTACACCTTC. Protein: CASSLESGGGPGYTF.

A note on this clone: One junction end does not reproduce the germline sequence, and a read error may be involved. The V gene is TRBV11-3, the J gene TRBJ2-7, with 7 positions matching TRBD1. This CDR3 comprises 12 residues. Germline-derived CDR1 and CDR2 are SGHNT and YENEEA. The CDR3 loop is CASSSDRTGMNF. The CDR3, as DNA: TGTGCCAGCAGCTCGGACAGGACGGGTATGAACTTC.

The chain couples TRBV4-3 to TRBJ2-6; a weak D match, TRBD1 (6 bases). Trimming shortened V by 1 base and J by 4 bases, and 11 bases separated the two germline ends. The CDR3 consists of 16 residues. Germline values: CDR1 LGHNA, CDR2 YSLEER. This CDR3 reads CASSQARGSGANVLTF. DNA for the CDR3: TGCGCCAGCAGCCAAGCCAGGGGATCCGGGGCCAACGTCCTGACTTTC.

The chain has TRBV5-8 and TRBJ2-7; tentatively, D is TRBD2 (5 bases). V shed 2 bases and J shed 3 bases, with 12 bases lying between them. Germline values: CDR1 SGHTS, CDR2 YDEGEE. The CDR3 is made up of 14 amino acids. CDR3 amino acids: CASSFPQEDYEQYF. The CDR3 nucleotides read TGTGCCAGCAGCTTTCCCCAGGAGGACTACGAGCAGTACTTC.

This chain links TRBV6-5 with TRBJ1-6; 10 nucleotides align to TRBD1. The CDR3 length is 15 residues. Trimming removed 4 bases from V and 7 bases from J; junction bases left unmatched: 4. CDR1 is MNHEY, CDR2 SVGAGI, per germline. CDR3 coding DNA: TGTGCCAGCAGTTTGACAGGGGGCGCAAATTCACCCCTCCACTTT. This codes for CASSLTGGANSPLHF.